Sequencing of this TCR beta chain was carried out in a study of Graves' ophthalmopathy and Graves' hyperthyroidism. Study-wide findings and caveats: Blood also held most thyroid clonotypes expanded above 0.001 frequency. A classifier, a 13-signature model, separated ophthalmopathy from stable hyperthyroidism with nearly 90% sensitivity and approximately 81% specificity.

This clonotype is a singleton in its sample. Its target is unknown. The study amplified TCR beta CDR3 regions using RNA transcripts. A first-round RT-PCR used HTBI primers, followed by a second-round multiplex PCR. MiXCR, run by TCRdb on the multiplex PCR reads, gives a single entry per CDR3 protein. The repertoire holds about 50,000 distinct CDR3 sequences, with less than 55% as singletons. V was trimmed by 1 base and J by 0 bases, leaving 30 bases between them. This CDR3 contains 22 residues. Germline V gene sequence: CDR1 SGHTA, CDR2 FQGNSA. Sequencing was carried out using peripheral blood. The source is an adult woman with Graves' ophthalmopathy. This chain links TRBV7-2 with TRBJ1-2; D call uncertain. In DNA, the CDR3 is TGTGCCAGCAGCTTAGGGCTAGCGTCTTACGAGCAGCACTTCGGGGCTAACTATGGCTACACCTTC. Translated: CASSLGLASYEQHFGANYGYTF.